This T cell receptor beta chain was found in a study of shared clonotypes between healthy human individuals. Study background: A couple of women and three men aged 18 to 49 served as donors.

The J segment lost 11 bases and the V segment lost 5 bases, leaving 11 bases of the junction unmatched. The CDR3 covers 15 residues. Germline CDR1 is SGHTA and CDR2 is FQGNSA. At deep level, the assay was performed. TCRdb keeps only in-frame clones here, not all; method: immunoSEQ multiplex PCR. This sample carries 2 million to 2.5 million clones, almost 96% of them seen once, and the ten largest clones take less than 0.15%. The split of CD4+ cells yielded CD45RA+ naive and CD45RA-negative memory subsets. About this clone: No antigen is known for it.

Findings of the study overall: Blood was the only sampled material, and tissue repertoires likely differ.

This clonotype was obtained from a man aged 18 to 35 in good health. The sequenced material came from naive CD4+ T cells sorted from blood. The subset: CD45RA+ positively selected. The chain couples TRBV7-2 to TRBJ2-1; 11 bases align to TRBD2. The CDR3 loop is CASSPSGRSLGKQFF. In DNA form, the CDR3 reads TGTGCCAGCAGCCCTAGCGGGAGGTCCCTTGGTAAGCAGTTCTTC.